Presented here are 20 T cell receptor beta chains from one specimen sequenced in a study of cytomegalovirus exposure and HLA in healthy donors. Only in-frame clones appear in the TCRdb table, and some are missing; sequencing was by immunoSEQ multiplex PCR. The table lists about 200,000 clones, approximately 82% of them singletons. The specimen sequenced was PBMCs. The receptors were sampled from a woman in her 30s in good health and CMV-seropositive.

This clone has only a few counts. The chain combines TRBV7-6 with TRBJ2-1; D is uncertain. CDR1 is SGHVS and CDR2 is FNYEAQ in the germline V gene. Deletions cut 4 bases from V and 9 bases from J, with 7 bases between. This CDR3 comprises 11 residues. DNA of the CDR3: TGTGCCAGCAGCTCCTCCGGTGAGCAGTTCTTC. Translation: CASSSSGEQFF.

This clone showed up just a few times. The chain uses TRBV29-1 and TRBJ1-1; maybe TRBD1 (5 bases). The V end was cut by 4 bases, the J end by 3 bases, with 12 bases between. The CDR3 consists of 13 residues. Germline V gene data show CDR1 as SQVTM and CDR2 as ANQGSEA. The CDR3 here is CSVVRQGDTEAFF. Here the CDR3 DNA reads TGCAGCGTTGTCCGGCAGGGCGACACTGAAGCTTTCTTT.

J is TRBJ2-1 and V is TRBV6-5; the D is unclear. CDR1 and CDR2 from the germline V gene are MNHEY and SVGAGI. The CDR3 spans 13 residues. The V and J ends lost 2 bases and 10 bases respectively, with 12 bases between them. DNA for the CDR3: TGTGCCAGCAGTTACGATTACAAATCCGAGCAGTTCTTC. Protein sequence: CASSYDYKSEQFF.

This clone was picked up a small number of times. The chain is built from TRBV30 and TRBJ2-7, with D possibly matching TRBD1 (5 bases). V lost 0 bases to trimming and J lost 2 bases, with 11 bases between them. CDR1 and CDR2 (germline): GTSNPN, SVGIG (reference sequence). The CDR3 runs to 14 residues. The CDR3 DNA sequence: TGTGCCTGGAGTGTAGGGGTCACCACCTACGAGCAGTACTTC. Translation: CAWSVGVTTYEQYF. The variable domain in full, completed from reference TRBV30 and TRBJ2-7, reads SQTIHQWPATLVQPVGSPLSLECTVEGTSNPNLYWYRQAAGRGLQLLFYSVGIGQISSEVPQNLSASRPQDRQFILSSKKLLLSDSGFYLCAWSVGVTTYEQYFGPGTRLTVT.

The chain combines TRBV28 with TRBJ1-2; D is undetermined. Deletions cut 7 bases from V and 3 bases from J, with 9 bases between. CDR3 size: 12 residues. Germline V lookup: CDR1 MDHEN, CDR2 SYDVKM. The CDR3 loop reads CASINSHYGYTF. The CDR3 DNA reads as TGTGCCAGCATAAACAGCCACTATGGCTACACCTTC.

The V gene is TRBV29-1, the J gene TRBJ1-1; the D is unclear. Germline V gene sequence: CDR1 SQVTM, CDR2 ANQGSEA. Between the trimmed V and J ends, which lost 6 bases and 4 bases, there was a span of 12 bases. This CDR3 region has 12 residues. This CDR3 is CSVYRVSTEAFF. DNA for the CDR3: TGCAGCGTCTACCGCGTTAGCACTGAAGCTTTCTTT.

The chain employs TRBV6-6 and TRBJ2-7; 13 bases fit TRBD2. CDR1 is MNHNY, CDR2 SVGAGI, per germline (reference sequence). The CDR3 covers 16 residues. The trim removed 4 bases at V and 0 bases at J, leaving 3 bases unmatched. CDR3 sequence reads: CASSFGTSGNSYEQYF. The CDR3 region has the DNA TGTGCCAGCAGTTTCGGGACTAGCGGGAACTCCTACGAGCAGTACTTC.

CDR3 protein: CASSPRQEKLFF. The CDR3 nucleotides are TGTGCCAGCTCACCACGCCAGGAAAAACTGTTTTTT. The rearrangement uses TRBV18 and TRBJ1-4; D is uncertain. Germline lookup yields CDR1 KGHSH and CDR2 LQKENI. This CDR3 is 12 amino acids long. Trimming took 1 base from V and 8 from J, leaving 5 bases between them.

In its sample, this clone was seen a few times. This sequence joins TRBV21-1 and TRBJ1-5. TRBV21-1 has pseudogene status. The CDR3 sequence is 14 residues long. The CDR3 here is CASTLAGPNQPQHF. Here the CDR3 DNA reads TGTGCCAGCACCCTGGCGGGGCCTAATCAGCCCCAGCATTTT.

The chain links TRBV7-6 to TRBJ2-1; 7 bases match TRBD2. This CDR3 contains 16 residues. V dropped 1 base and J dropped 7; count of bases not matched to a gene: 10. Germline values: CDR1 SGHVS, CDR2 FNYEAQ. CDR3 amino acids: CASSLERGGSGNEQFF. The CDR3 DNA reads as TGTGCCAGCAGCTTAGAACGCGGCGGGAGTGGTAATGAGCAGTTCTTC.

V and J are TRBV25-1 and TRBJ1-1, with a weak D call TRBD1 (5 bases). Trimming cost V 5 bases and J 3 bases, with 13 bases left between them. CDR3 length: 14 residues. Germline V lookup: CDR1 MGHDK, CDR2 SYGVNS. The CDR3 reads CASSRLRDDTEAFF. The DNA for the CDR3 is TGTGCCAGCAGTCGCCTCAGGGATGACACTGAAGCTTTCTTT.

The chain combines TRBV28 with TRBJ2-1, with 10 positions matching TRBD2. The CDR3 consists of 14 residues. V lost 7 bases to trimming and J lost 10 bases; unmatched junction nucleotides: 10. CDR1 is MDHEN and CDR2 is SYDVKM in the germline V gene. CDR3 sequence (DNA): TGTGCCAGCAATAAAGCGGGAGGGCCAGGAGAGCAGTTCTTC. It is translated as CASNKAGGPGEQFF.

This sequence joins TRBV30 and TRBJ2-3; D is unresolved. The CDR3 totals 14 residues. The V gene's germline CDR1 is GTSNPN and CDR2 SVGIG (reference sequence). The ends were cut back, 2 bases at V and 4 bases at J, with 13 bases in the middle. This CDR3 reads CAWSPTLLSDTQYF. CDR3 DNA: TGTGCCTGGAGTCCTACTCTGCTCTCAGATACGCAGTATTTT.

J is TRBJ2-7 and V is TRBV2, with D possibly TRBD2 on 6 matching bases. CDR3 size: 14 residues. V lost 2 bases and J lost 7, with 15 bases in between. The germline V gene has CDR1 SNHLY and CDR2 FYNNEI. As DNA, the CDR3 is TGTGCCAGCAGTGAACTGCCTTCCGGGGGAGAGCAGTACTTC. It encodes CASSELPSGGEQYF.

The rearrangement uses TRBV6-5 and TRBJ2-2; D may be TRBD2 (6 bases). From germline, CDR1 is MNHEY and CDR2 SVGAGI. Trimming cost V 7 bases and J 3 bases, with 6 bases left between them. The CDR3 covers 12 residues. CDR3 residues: CASTGDTGELFF. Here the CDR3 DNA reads TGTGCCAGCACGGGGGACACCGGGGAGCTGTTTTTT.

The DNA of the CDR3 is TGCGCCAGCAGCTTGCTGGGCAGGAACAATGAGCAGTTCTTC. It encodes CASSLLGRNNEQFF. The V call is TRBV5-1, the J call TRBJ2-1; no definite D call. Per the germline V gene, CDR1 is SGHRS and CDR2 is YFSETQ. Trimming took off 1 base at V and 5 bases at J, with 10 bases between the two ends. The CDR3 spans 14 residues.

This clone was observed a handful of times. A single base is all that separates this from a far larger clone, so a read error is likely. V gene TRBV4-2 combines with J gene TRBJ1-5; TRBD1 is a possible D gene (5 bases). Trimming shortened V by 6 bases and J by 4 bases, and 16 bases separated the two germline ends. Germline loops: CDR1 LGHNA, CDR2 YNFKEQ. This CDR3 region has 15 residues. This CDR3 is CASRGLDGGNQPQHF. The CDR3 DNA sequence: TGTGCCAGCAGGGGGCTCGACGGTGGGAATCAGCCCCAGCATTTT.

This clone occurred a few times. The DNA for the CDR3 is TGTGCCAGTAGTGCGGACAGGGTGAACACTGAAGCTTTCTTT. Amino acid sequence: CASSADRVNTEAFF. The V and J genes are TRBV19 and TRBJ1-1; 8 nucleotides align to TRBD1. Per germline, CDR1 LNHDA and CDR2 SQIVND (reference sequence). V lost 5 bases, J lost 0 bases, and 2 bases stayed unmatched. The CDR3 is 14 amino acids.

Here the CDR3 reads CASSRGPNTEAFF. The CDR3 nucleotides are TGTGCCAGCAGCAGGGGCCCGAACACTGAAGCTTTCTTT. The chain has TRBV6-5 and TRBJ1-1; the D gene is possibly TRBD1 (6 bases). The CDR3 is made up of 13 amino acids. V was cut by 6 bases and J by 1 base, with 9 bases left in between. Looked up from germline, CDR1 is MNHEY and CDR2 is SVGAGI.

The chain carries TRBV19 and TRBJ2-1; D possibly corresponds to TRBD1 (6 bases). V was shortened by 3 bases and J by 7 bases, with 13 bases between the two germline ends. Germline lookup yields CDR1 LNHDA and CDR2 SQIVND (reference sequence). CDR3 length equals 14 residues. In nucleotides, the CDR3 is TGTGCCAGTAGTATGGGGCTGAGGGGGAATGAGCAGTTCTTC. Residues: CASSMGLRGNEQFF. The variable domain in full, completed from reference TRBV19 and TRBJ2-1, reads DGGITQSPKYLFRKEGQNVTLSCEQNLNHDAMYWYRQDPGQGLRLIYYSQIVNDFQKGDIAEGYSVSREKKESFPLTVTSAQKNPTAFYLCASSMGLRGNEQFFGPGTRLTVL.